This TCR beta chain was captured by sequencing in a study of cytomegalovirus exposure and HLA in healthy donors. This clone appeared a few times. What it recognizes is unknown. 60 Vbeta and 13 Jbeta primers were used in PCR. Measured with immunoSEQ multiplex PCR; TCRdb has only the in-frame clones, and not every one. The sample includes 65,000 to 70,000 clones, 68% of them seen just once. Study conclusions and caveats: Analyzed later, association rates of TCRs varied across HLA loci, with DRB1 most and HLA-C fewest. The study put under 200 TCR beta chains on its list as cytomegalovirus-associated.

The source material was PBMCs. The source of this sequence is a woman aged 30 to 39 in good health and CMV-seronegative.

CDR3 protein: CASSPTLQETEAFF. CDR3 nucleotides: TGTGCCAGCAGCCCAACACTCCAGGAAACTGAAGCTTTCTTT. The gene calls are TRBV6-6 and TRBJ1-1; D ambiguous. The CDR3 sequence is 14 residues long. Trimming removed 6 bases at V and 5 bases at J, with 16 bases between. In germline, CDR1 is MNHNY, CDR2 SVGAGI (reference sequence).